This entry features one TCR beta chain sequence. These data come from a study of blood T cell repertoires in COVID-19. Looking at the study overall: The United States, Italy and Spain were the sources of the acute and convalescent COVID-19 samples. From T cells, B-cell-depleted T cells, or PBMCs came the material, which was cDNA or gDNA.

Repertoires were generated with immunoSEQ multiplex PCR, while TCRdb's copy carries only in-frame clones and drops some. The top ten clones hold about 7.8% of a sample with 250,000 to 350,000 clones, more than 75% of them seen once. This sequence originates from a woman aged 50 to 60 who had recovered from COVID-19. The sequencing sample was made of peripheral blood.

The CDR3 sequence is CASSQRQGRNQPQHF. The CDR3 nucleotides read TGCGCCAGCAGCCAGAGACAGGGCCGCAATCAGCCCCAGCATTTT. The chain employs TRBV4-1 and TRBJ1-5; 7 bases line up with TRBD1. Per germline, CDR1 MGHRA and CDR2 YSYEKL. Trimming removed 3 bases from V and 2 bases from J; junction bases left unmatched: 4. This CDR3 has 15 residues.